Below, 21 T cell receptor beta chains from the same sample are listed, as sequenced in a study of blood T cell repertoires in COVID-19 (TCRdb year 2020). Receptor libraries were prepared by the immunoSEQ multiplex PCR assay. TCRdb holds this immuneACCESS table with in-frame rearrangements only. Some clones are missing; in checked studies, unresolved V genes explain under half, and the rest has no known cause. Here the sample has fewer than 250,000 clones; around 86% occur a single time. The leading ten clones occupy around 4% of the sample. Sequencing was done on a sample of PBMCs or T cells enriched from blood (not recorded which). These receptor sequences come from a woman in her forties with acute COVID-19.

V and J are TRBV5-6 and TRBJ2-3, with D possibly TRBD2 on 6 matching bases. The ends were cut back, 0 bases at V and 0 bases at J, with 11 bases in the middle. Germline-derived CDR1 and CDR2 are SGHDT and YYEEEE. CDR3 length: 16 amino acids. CDR3 nucleotides: TGTGCCAGCAGCTTGGGGCGGGGCCGCAGCACAGATACGCAGTATTTT. It yields the protein CASSLGRGRSTDTQYF. Complete variable domain (other parts from reference TRBV5-6 and TRBJ2-3): DAGVTQSPTHLIKTRGQQVTLRCSPKSGHDTVSWYQQALGQGPQFIFQYYEEEERQRGNFPDRFSGHQFPNYSSELNVNALLLGDSALYLCASSLGRGRSTDTQYFGPGTRLTVL.

This chain uses TRBV2 with TRBJ2-3; 15 positions match TRBD2. The CDR3 has 17 amino acids. Trimming took 5 bases from V and 4 from J; bases not matched to a gene: 7. The germline V gene has CDR1 SNHLY and CDR2 FYNNEI. The CDR3 bases are TGTGCCAGCAGTAGAGGGACTAGCGGGAGGCAGGCAGATACGCAGTATTTT. The encoded protein is CASSRGTSGRQADTQYF.

This clone was observed a single time. The chain uses TRBV4-2 and TRBJ2-3, with D possibly matching TRBD1 (6 bases). The CDR3 has 16 amino acids. The V end lost 3 bases, the J end lost 5 bases, and 18 bases lay between the germline ends. Germline V lookup: CDR1 LGHNA, CDR2 YNFKEQ. The DNA of the CDR3 is TGTGCCAGCAGCCAGGACAGTGGATTAAGGTTAGATACGCAGTATTTT. It translates to CASSQDSGLRLDTQYF.

This chain uses TRBV11-3 with TRBJ2-5; D may be TRBD2 (6 bases). CDR1 is SGHNT, CDR2 YENEEA, per germline. V lost 8 bases, J lost 1 base, and 17 bases lay in between. The CDR3 loop spans 15 amino acids. CDR3 in amino acids: CASFVPGEIQETQYF. CDR3 bases: TGTGCCAGCTTCGTTCCGGGGGAGATCCAAGAGACCCAGTACTTC.

The chain is built from TRBV28 and TRBJ1-2; the D gene is possibly TRBD1 (6 bases). V lost 7 bases and J 7 bases, leaving 16 bases between the germline ends. The CDR3 has 13 amino acids. Germline CDR1 is MDHEN and CDR2 is SYDVKM. The CDR3 DNA follows: TGTGCCAGCACCATGGGGCACAGGGCTGGCTACACCTTC. Its translation is CASTMGHRAGYTF.

In its sample, this clone was seen a few times. The chain couples TRBV28 to TRBJ1-3; maybe TRBD1 (6 bases). Germline V gives CDR1 MDHEN, CDR2 SYDVKM. The CDR3 has 19 residues. Trimming removed 2 bases from V and 0 bases from J, with 20 bases in between. The CDR3 DNA reads as TGTGCCAGCAGTTTAGATGACAGGTTGGATTCTAGCTCTGGAAACACCATATATTTT. Encoded protein: CASSLDDRLDSSSGNTIYF.

V and J are TRBV9 and TRBJ2-7; 9 bases agree with TRBD2. J gave up 4 bases and V 4 bases, and 12 bases lay outside the gene matches. The germline V gene has CDR1 SGDLS and CDR2 YYNGEE. This CDR3 region has 16 residues. The CDR3 protein is CASSPAGGRGTYEQYF. The CDR3 DNA reads TGTGCCAGCAGCCCCGCTGGCGGGAGGGGAACTTACGAGCAGTACTTC. Drawing the rest from reference TRBV9 and TRBJ2-7, the complete variable domain is DSGVTQTPKHLITATGQRVTLRCSPRSGDLSVYWYQQSLDQGLQFLIQYYNGEERAKGNILERFSAQQFPDLHSELNLSSLELGDSALYFCASSPAGGRGTYEQYFGPGTRLTVT.

This sequence joins TRBV6-1 and TRBJ2-3, with TRBD1 matching 7 bases. CDR1 MNHNS and CDR2 SASEGT come from the germline V gene. V shed 3 bases and J 0 bases; nucleotides not matched to a gene: 6. The CDR3 has 16 amino acids. The CDR3 coding sequence is TGTGCCAGCAGTGATAGGGGACAGCTCAGCACAGATACGCAGTATTTT. Translated, it gives CASSDRGQLSTDTQYF.

CDR3 nucleotides: TGTGCCAGCAGCTGGGGCAGCTACTATGGCTACACCTTC. It translates to CASSWGSYYGYTF. This chain uses TRBV13 with TRBJ1-2; D is possibly TRBD1 (5 bases). Trimming shortened V by 4 bases and J by 3 bases, and 9 bases separated the two germline ends. CDR3 length equals 13 residues. Looked up from germline, CDR1 is PRHDT and CDR2 is FYEKMQ (reference sequence).

CDR3 sequence: CASSLILAGEQYF. In nucleotides, the CDR3 is TGTGCCAGCAGCCTCATACTAGCCGGCGAGCAGTACTTC. The V call is TRBV11-3, the J call TRBJ2-7; tentative D call: TRBD2 (6 bases). Per the germline V gene, CDR1 is SGHNT and CDR2 is YENEEA. The V and J ends lost 5 bases and 6 bases respectively, with 14 bases between them. This CDR3 comprises 13 residues. Full variable domain (missing parts from reference TRBV11-3 and TRBJ2-7): EAGVVQSPRYKIIEKKQPVAFWCNPISGHNTLYWYLQNLGQGPELLIRYENEEAVDDSQLPKDRFSAERLKGVDSTLKIQPAELGDSAVYLCASSLILAGEQYFGPGTRLTVT.

This rearrangement joins TRBV7-2 to TRBJ2-2, with D perhaps TRBD1 (5 bases). The CDR3 runs 14 residues. V gave up 2 bases and J gave up 1 base, with 5 bases separating them. The germline gives CDR1 SGHTA, CDR2 FQGNSA. CDR3 sequence: CASSLRGNTGELFF. In nucleotides, the CDR3 is TGTGCCAGCAGCTTAAGGGGGAACACCGGGGAGCTGTTTTTT.

The V and J genes are TRBV9 and TRBJ2-5, with D perhaps TRBD2 (6 bases). Germline loops: CDR1 SGDLS, CDR2 YYNGEE. The CDR3 is 14 amino acids. The V end was cut by 2 bases, the J end by 1 base, with 9 bases between. CDR3 sequence (DNA): TGTGCCAGCAGCGTGGGACTGTTCCAAGAGACCCAGTACTTC. Protein: CASSVGLFQETQYF.

The V gene is TRBV19, the J gene TRBJ2-4; D possibly corresponds to TRBD1 (6 bases). Per the germline V gene, CDR1 is LNHDA and CDR2 is SQIVND (reference sequence). V shed 7 bases and J shed 6 bases, with 13 bases lying between them. The CDR3 runs to 13 residues. CDR3 residues: CASKKQGINIQYF. CDR3 sequence (DNA): TGTGCCAGTAAGAAACAGGGAATAAACATTCAGTACTTC.

CDR3 loop: CASSTAGWSDNEQFF. The CDR3 bases are TGTGCCAGCAGCACGGCAGGGTGGTCTGACAATGAGCAGTTCTTC. The chain joins TRBV11-2 to TRBJ2-1, with a possible D match to TRBD1 (5 bases). The CDR3 has 15 amino acids. V was shortened by 5 bases and J by 5 bases, with 16 bases between the two germline ends. Germline V gene data show CDR1 as SGHAT and CDR2 as FQNNGV.

The gene calls are TRBV7-8 and TRBJ1-6, with 7 bases aligning to TRBD1. Per the germline V gene, CDR1 is SGHVS and CDR2 is FQNEAQ. This CDR3 contains 16 residues. V lost 0 bases, J lost 5 bases, and 4 bases stayed unmatched. The CDR3 is CASSLARDSDNSPLHF. The CDR3 DNA follows: TGTGCCAGCAGCTTAGCTCGGGACAGCGATAATTCACCCCTCCACTTT.

The V gene is TRBV12-3 or TRBV12-4, the J gene TRBJ1-2, with D maybe TRBD1 (5 bases). CDR3 length: 13 residues. V was shortened by 2 bases and J by 7 bases, with 11 bases between the two germline ends. For the CDR3, the DNA is TGTGCCAGCAGTTTAAGGGGCAGGGCTGGCTACACCTTC. It is translated as CASSLRGRAGYTF.

The V and J genes are TRBV29-1 and TRBJ1-4, with 8 bases identical to TRBD1. J gave up 4 bases and V 4 bases, and 8 bases lay outside the gene matches. Germline V gene data show CDR1 as SQVTM and CDR2 as ANQGSEA. CDR3 size: 15 residues. The CDR3 region has the DNA TGCAGCGTTGTGGTCCTGGACAGGGTTAATGAAAAACTGTTTTTT. Its translation is CSVVVLDRVNEKLFF.

This clone was recorded a few times. This chain uses TRBV5-4 with TRBJ2-7, with a tentative D call TRBD2 (5 bases). CDR1 is SGHNT and CDR2 is YYREEE in the germline V gene (reference sequence). The CDR3 is made up of 15 amino acids. Between the trimmed V and J ends, which lost 1 base and 5 bases, there was a span of 16 bases. For the CDR3, the DNA is TGTGCCAGCAGCTTGAAGGGAGTGGGTTGGGACGAGCAGTACTTC. Amino acids: CASSLKGVGWDEQYF. Full variable domain (outside the CDR3, taken from reference TRBV5-4 and TRBJ2-7): ETGVTQSPTHLIKTRGQQVTLRCSSQSGHNTVSWYQQALGQGPQFIFQYYREEENGRGNFPPRFSGLQFPNYSSELNVNALELDDSALYLCASSLKGVGWDEQYFGPGTRLTVT.

The chain links TRBV28 to TRBJ2-7; perhaps TRBD2 as D (6 bases). In germline, CDR1 is MDHEN, CDR2 SYDVKM. The V and J ends lost 4 bases and 2 bases respectively, with 15 bases between them. The CDR3 loop spans 15 amino acids. In DNA form, the CDR3 reads TGTGCCAGCAGTTCTTTTGCGGGACCGCCCTACGAGCAGTACTTC. Amino acids: CASSSFAGPPYEQYF.

Written as DNA, the CDR3 is TGTGCCAGCAGTCCTCTATTTACAGGGGGCAGCTCACCCCTCCACTTT. It is translated as CASSPLFTGGSSPLHF. The rearrangement links TRBV6-6 to TRBJ1-6; 9 bases agree with TRBD1. CDR3 size: 16 residues. Germline-derived CDR1 and CDR2 are MNHNY and SVGAGI (reference sequence). With V trimmed by 5 bases and J by 10 bases, 12 bases remained unmatched.

The V call is TRBV19, the J call TRBJ1-2; tentatively, D is TRBD1 (6 bases). Germline V gives CDR1 LNHDA, CDR2 SQIVND (reference sequence). CDR3 size: 13 residues. V was clipped by 2 bases and J by 5 bases, with 9 bases between them. For the CDR3, the DNA is TGTGCCAGTAGTATAAACAGGGATTATGGCTACACCTTC. Translating gives CASSINRDYGYTF.